Described below is a single T cell receptor (beta chain) sequence and its context. V dropped 3 bases and J dropped 6; count of bases not matched to a gene: 14. The germline V gene has CDR1 KGHSH and CDR2 LQKENI. The CDR3 is made up of 17 amino acids. This sample was included in a study of blood T cell repertoires in COVID-19. The overall study: COVID-19 samples collected from the United States, Italy and Spain covered acute and convalescent phases. T cells, B-cell-depleted T cells, or PBMCs supplied cDNA or gDNA.

Original analysis: Estimates of nucleated cell counts were drawn from the amplification of reference gene primers. Using immunoSEQ multiplex PCR, the repertoire was profiled, and TCRdb retains in-frame clones only, with some absent. From that table come the V and J calls and clone size; the DNA was used to work out D and trimming. The sample shows about 54,000 clones, about 85% of them seen only once. The TCR comes from a man between 45 and 60 years old with acute or convalescent COVID-19. Sample: peripheral blood. The chain employs TRBV18 and TRBJ2-3; 8 bases are a match to TRBD2. The CDR3 is CASSPGRGAGERDTQYF. As DNA, the CDR3 is TGTGCCAGCTCACCGGGAAGGGGAGCGGGGGAACGCGATACGCAGTATTTT.